Presented here are 30 T cell receptor beta chains from one specimen sequenced in a study of cytomegalovirus exposure and HLA in healthy donors. The study ran its PCR with 60 Vbeta and 13 Jbeta primers. Measured with immunoSEQ multiplex PCR; TCRdb has only the in-frame clones, and not every one. In the table there are under 150,000 clones, roughly four fifths of which are singletons. The sequenced sample was PBMCs. Receptors were obtained from a male donor in good health and CMV-seropositive.

The CDR3, as DNA: TGTGCCAGCAGCTCCCGCCCAGGACAGTACTATGGCTACACCTTC. Protein product: CASSSRPGQYYGYTF. The rearrangement links TRBV11-2 to TRBJ1-2, with a possible D match to TRBD1 (6 bases). Trimming took 4 bases from V and 3 from J, leaving 15 bases between them. From germline, CDR1 is SGHAT and CDR2 FQNNGV. The CDR3 spans 15 residues.

V gene TRBV4-1 combines with J gene TRBJ2-3; the D gene is possibly TRBD2 (5 bases). CDR1 and CDR2 (germline): MGHRA, YSYEKL. There are 13 residues in the CDR3. V was cut by 6 bases and J by 2 bases, with 9 bases left in between. In DNA form, the CDR3 reads TGCGCCAGCAGGGGTAGCGTCACAGATACGCAGTATTTT. Translating it yields CASRGSVTDTQYF.

This clone was counted only a few times. The genes are TRBV4-3 and TRBJ2-7, with a tentative D call TRBD1 (5 bases). V was pared by 4 bases and J by 2 bases, with 18 bases between. CDR1 LGHNA and CDR2 YSLEER come from the germline V gene. CDR3 size: 16 residues. The CDR3 region has the DNA TGCGCCAGCAGCCCAGCCCTTGTGGGGCCGGCCTACGAGCAGTACTTC. Protein product: CASSPALVGPAYEQYF.

V usage is TRBV7-2 and J usage is TRBJ1-1; D is perhaps TRBD1 (5 bases). Germline CDR1 reads SGHTA; CDR2 reads FQGNSA. The CDR3 extends over 14 amino acids. Trimming took 3 bases from V and 2 from J, leaving 10 bases between them. The CDR3 loop reads CASSFDRYNTEAFF. The CDR3 nucleotides read TGTGCCAGCAGCTTTGACAGATACAACACTGAAGCTTTCTTT.

The CDR3 is CAARFEQGLNTF. DNA for the CDR3: TGTGCCGCACGGTTCGAACAGGGGCTGAACACCTTC. The gene calls are TRBV6-1 and TRBJ1-2; 7 positions match TRBD1. There are 12 residues in the CDR3. The trim removed 11 bases at V and 12 bases at J, leaving 15 bases unmatched. Germline lookup yields CDR1 MNHNS and CDR2 SASEGT.

V gene TRBV27 combines with J gene TRBJ2-7, with 9 positions matching TRBD2. There are 14 residues in the CDR3. Germline CDR1 reads MNHEY; CDR2 reads SMNVEV (reference sequence). V shed 3 bases, J shed 4 bases, and the junction held 4 bases outside the gene matches. Here the CDR3 DNA reads TGTGCCAGCAGTTTTGGTAGCGGGAGTTACGAGCAGTACTTC. Its protein product is CASSFGSGSYEQYF.

The chain uses TRBV6-6 and TRBJ1-1; D is possibly TRBD1 (5 bases). The CDR3 is 12 residues long. Germline assignment: CDR1 MNHNY and CDR2 SVGAGI (reference sequence). The germline V and J ends were trimmed by 2 bases and 4 bases, with 5 bases remaining between them. The CDR3 sequence is CASSYTGTEAFF. CDR3 bases: TGTGCCAGCAGTTACACAGGCACTGAAGCTTTCTTT.

V usage is TRBV7-3 and J usage is TRBJ2-2; 12 nucleotides match TRBD2. The CDR3 has 16 residues. Germline trimming cut 6 bases from V and 8 bases from J; bases unmatched to any gene: 10. Per germline, CDR1 SGHTA and CDR2 FQGTGA. The CDR3 region is CASRPTSGRIGGELFF. The CDR3, as DNA: TGTGCCAGCAGGCCGACTAGCGGGAGAATCGGGGGGGAGCTGTTTTTT.

The CDR3 coding sequence is TGTGCCAGCAGTCAAGGACAGGGGGCTTACAATGAGCAGTTCTTC. It yields the protein CASSQGQGAYNEQFF. The genes are TRBV6-5 and TRBJ2-1; 11 bases map to TRBD1. Germline V gives CDR1 MNHEY, CDR2 SVGAGI. This CDR3 contains 15 residues. Trimming removed 5 bases from V and 4 bases from J; junction bases left unmatched: 4.

This clone came up a few times. CDR3 nucleotides: TGTGCCAGCAGCCCCCGGACAGGGGAGTATTCTAGCTATGGCTACACCTTC. Protein product: CASSPRTGEYSSYGYTF. This chain links TRBV9 with TRBJ1-2; 9 bases are shared with TRBD1. Unmatched junction bases numbered 14, after V lost 4 bases and J lost 4 bases. CDR1 and CDR2 from the germline V gene are SGDLS and YYNGEE. The CDR3 is 17 amino acids.

The chain couples TRBV28 to TRBJ1-5; TRBD1 might be the D (6 bases). The CDR3 contains 15 residues. The V and J ends lost 3 bases and 2 bases respectively, with 11 bases between them. The V gene's germline CDR1 is MDHEN and CDR2 SYDVKM. This CDR3 is CASSLGGPGNQPQHF. The CDR3 nucleotides are TGTGCCAGCAGTTTGGGGGGGCCGGGCAATCAGCCCCAGCATTTT.

V usage is TRBV27 and J usage is TRBJ2-3; 9 nucleotides line up with TRBD2. The CDR3 runs to 15 residues. CDR1 is MNHEY, CDR2 SMNVEV, per germline (reference sequence). V lost 0 bases, J lost 7 bases, and 5 bases stayed unmatched. The CDR3 protein is CASSLSGTSFHTQYF. As DNA, the CDR3 is TGTGCCAGCAGTTTATCGGGGACTAGCTTCCATACGCAGTATTTT.

This clone has only one observation. No conserved phenylalanine or tryptophan is present at the end of the CDR3, so a read error is the likely explanation. J is TRBJ1-2 and V is TRBV30; D gene uncertain. This CDR3 has 13 amino acids. With 5 bases removed from V and 8 bases from J, the gap between germline ends came to 18 bases. Germline V lookup: CDR1 GTSNPN, CDR2 SVGIG (reference sequence). DNA for the CDR3: TGTGCCTGGCAACCCCAGGCCCCCGCCGGCTACACCCTC. The encoded protein is CAWQPQAPAGYTL.

This chain links TRBV9 with TRBJ2-5; 9 nucleotides match TRBD1. The V gene end was trimmed by 3 bases and the J gene end by 1 base; junction bases not matched to a gene: 4. The CDR3 covers 15 residues. Germline CDR1 and CDR2: SGDLS and YYNGEE. Here the CDR3 reads CASSALTGGQETQYF. The CDR3 nucleotides read TGTGCCAGCAGCGCGTTGACAGGGGGCCAAGAGACCCAGTACTTC.

This sequence joins TRBV29-1 and TRBJ1-2; 9 positions match TRBD1. V dropped 5 bases and J dropped 5; count of bases not matched to a gene: 9. The CDR3 totals 14 residues. Germline V lookup: CDR1 SQVTM, CDR2 ANQGSEA. The DNA of the CDR3 is TGCAGCGTTTCGGTGGTGGGACAGGGATATGGCTACACCTTC. Protein product: CSVSVVGQGYGYTF. Complete variable domain (other parts from reference TRBV29-1 and TRBJ1-2): SAVISQKPSRDICQRGTSLTIQCQVDSQVTMMFWYRQQPGQSLTLIATANQGSEATYESGFVIDKFPISRPNLTFSTLTVSNMSPEDSSIYLCSVSVVGQGYGYTFGSGTRLTVV.

This clone came up once. The V and J genes are TRBV7-2 and TRBJ2-7, with D uncertain. V was trimmed by 2 bases and J by 2 bases, leaving 10 bases between them. The CDR3 covers 14 residues. Germline V gene data show CDR1 as SGHTA and CDR2 as FQGNSA. CDR3 sequence: CASSLSDSTYEQYF. In DNA form, the CDR3 reads TGTGCCAGCAGCTTATCAGATTCGACCTACGAGCAGTACTTC. Together with reference TRBV7-2 and TRBJ2-7, the CDR3 gives the full variable domain: GAGVSQSPSNKVTEKGKDVELRCDPISGHTALYWYRQSLGQGLEFLIYFQGNSAPDKSGLPSDRFSAERTGGSVSTLTIQRTQQEDSAVYLCASSLSDSTYEQYFGPGTRLTVT.

This clone showed up just once. The CDR3 spells CASSPSLTGDRSPLHF. DNA for the CDR3: TGTGCCAGCAGTCCGTCCCTGACAGGGGACCGTTCACCCCTCCACTTT. The genes are TRBV11-2 and TRBJ1-6, with 8 bases lining up with TRBD1. The CDR3 has 16 residues. V lost 6 bases and J lost 9; bases outside the gene matches: 13. Germline lookup yields CDR1 SGHAT and CDR2 FQNNGV.

The sample holds a few counts of this clone. The chain carries TRBV11-2 and TRBJ2-7; D is perhaps TRBD2 (7 bases). CDR1 SGHAT and CDR2 FQNNGV come from the germline V gene. V was shortened by 4 bases and J by 8 bases, with 24 bases between the two germline ends. This CDR3 comprises 16 residues. The CDR3 loop reads CASSSGAGAGATKQYF. CDR3 DNA: TGTGCCAGCAGCTCCGGCGCGGGGGCCGGAGCAACTAAGCAGTACTTC.

The V and J genes are TRBV10-3 and TRBJ1-1, with D tentatively TRBD1 (6 bases). V was trimmed by 9 bases and J by 1 base, leaving 15 bases between them. The CDR3 totals 14 residues. The germline V gene encodes CDR1 ENHRY and CDR2 SYGVKD. CDR3 sequence reads: CAIRTASPNTEAFF. In DNA, the CDR3 is TGTGCCATTCGGACAGCCTCTCCGAACACTGAAGCTTTCTTT.

V is TRBV2 and J is TRBJ1-1; D not resolved. V was shortened by 8 bases and J by 0 bases, with 10 bases between the two germline ends. The length of the CDR3 is 13 residues. Germline V lookup: CDR1 SNHLY, CDR2 FYNNEI. CDR3: CASSGSLNTEAFF. CDR3 in DNA: TGTGCCAGCTCAGGCAGCCTGAACACTGAAGCTTTCTTT. Complete variable domain (other parts from reference TRBV2 and TRBJ1-1): EPEVTQTPSHQVTQMGQEVILRCVPISNHLYFYWYRQILGQKVEFLVSFYNNEISEKSEIFDDQFSVERPDGSNFTLKIRSTKLEDSAMYFCASSGSLNTEAFFGQGTRLTVV.

The chain carries TRBV19 and TRBJ2-1; D is unclear. The CDR3 spans 14 residues. Germline V gene data show CDR1 as LNHDA and CDR2 as SQIVND (reference sequence). V was pared by 2 bases and J by 8 bases, with 13 bases between. CDR3 in amino acids: CASSIIFSQDEQFF. Written as DNA, the CDR3 is TGTGCCAGTAGTATAATATTCAGCCAGGATGAGCAGTTCTTC.

This clone has a single count. V is TRBV5-5 and J is TRBJ2-7, with D possibly TRBD2 on 6 matching bases. CDR3 size: 14 residues. V lost 4 bases and J lost 4, with 15 bases in between. The germline V gene has CDR1 SGHKS and CDR2 YYEKEE (reference sequence). The CDR3 DNA follows: TGTGCCAGCAGCCCGGGGGACTCCGGGTACGAGCAGTACTTC. Encoded protein: CASSPGDSGYEQYF.

The V call is TRBV5-6, the J call TRBJ2-5, with 10 bases identical to TRBD2. Per the germline V gene, CDR1 is SGHDT and CDR2 is YYEEEE. This CDR3 contains 15 residues. J lost 5 bases, V lost 4 bases, and 8 bases had no gene match. The CDR3 region is CASSLLAGVSETQYF. The CDR3 DNA reads TGTGCCAGCAGCCTCCTAGCGGGAGTGTCCGAGACCCAGTACTTC.

The chain is built from TRBV19 and TRBJ1-5; D unresolved. V lost 3 bases and J lost 4, with 10 bases in between. The germline V gene has CDR1 LNHDA and CDR2 SQIVND (reference sequence). This CDR3 is built from 14 residues. The CDR3 sequence: CASSIDRINQPQHF. CDR3 DNA: TGTGCCAGTAGTATTGATAGAATAAATCAGCCCCAGCATTTT. Drawing the rest from reference TRBV19 and TRBJ1-5, the complete variable domain is DGGITQSPKYLFRKEGQNVTLSCEQNLNHDAMYWYRQDPGQGLRLIYYSQIVNDFQKGDIAEGYSVSREKKESFPLTVTSAQKNPTAFYLCASSIDRINQPQHFGDGTRLSIL.

This chain links TRBV18 with TRBJ2-1; 9 bases fit TRBD2. The CDR3 loop spans 16 amino acids. From germline, CDR1 is KGHSH and CDR2 LQKENI. V trimming: 2 bases; J trimming: 8 bases; junction bases outside the gene matches: 10. The CDR3 reads CASSPMEAGGLDEQFF. CDR3 nucleotides: TGTGCCAGCTCACCAATGGAAGCGGGAGGTTTGGATGAGCAGTTCTTC.

The rearrangement links TRBV7-3 to TRBJ2-7; TRBD1 matches at 10 bases. Losses at the gene ends were 5 bases for V and 4 bases for J; bases not matched to a gene: 8. There are 15 residues in the CDR3. The germline gives CDR1 SGHTA, CDR2 FQGTGA. CDR3 amino acids: CASSAEGTGVYEQYF. DNA of the CDR3: TGTGCCAGCAGCGCTGAAGGGACAGGGGTGTACGAGCAGTACTTC.

This clone was observed a single time. J is TRBJ2-7 and V is TRBV7-6; D perhaps matches TRBD1 (6 bases). The V gene's germline CDR1 is SGHVS and CDR2 FNYEAQ. V was shortened by 1 base and J by 6 bases, with 13 bases between the two germline ends. The CDR3 has 14 residues. This CDR3 reads CASSLVGQSGEQYF. Written as DNA, the CDR3 is TGTGCCAGCAGCTTAGTGGGACAAAGTGGCGAGCAGTACTTC.

J is TRBJ1-2 and V is TRBV28, with 12 bases fitting TRBD1. The CDR3 spans 17 residues. V lost 5 bases to trimming and J lost 4 bases; unmatched junction nucleotides: 11. Germline values: CDR1 MDHEN, CDR2 SYDVKM. The CDR3 DNA sequence: TGTGCCAGCAGTATCCCGGGACAGGGGGCGCAGGGCTATGGCTACACCTTC. Translating it yields CASSIPGQGAQGYGYTF.

The chain carries TRBV19 and TRBJ2-5; TRBD2 is a possible D gene (5 bases). V lost 7 bases to trimming and J lost 5 bases, with 14 bases between them. The CDR3 sequence is 13 residues long. CDR1 and CDR2 from the germline V gene are LNHDA and SQIVND (reference sequence). The CDR3 DNA is TGTGCCAGTACCGGACTGGACTCGGAGACCCAGTACTTC. Its protein product is CASTGLDSETQYF.

V gene TRBV6-8 combines with J gene TRBJ1-1, with TRBD1 identical over 7 bases. The CDR3 covers 14 residues. V lost 5 bases and J lost 5; bases outside the gene matches: 8. CDR1 and CDR2 from the germline V gene are MNHGY and SAAAGT. The CDR3 bases are TGTGCCAGCAGTACAGGGGAGGTTACGACTGAAGCTTTCTTT. This codes for CASSTGEVTTEAFF.